The entry that follows covers one T cell receptor beta chain sequence. The read comes to an end 3 residues before the CDR3 does, leaving the germline J gene to fill in the end. The data stem from a study of T cells in women clearing cervical HPV infection. The CDR3 totals 15 residues. Germline values: CDR1 KGHSH, CDR2 LQKENI. immunoSEQ multiplex PCR used an average of roughly 1,300 ng genomic DNA. Only in-frame clones appear in the TCRdb table, and some are missing; sequencing was by immunoSEQ multiplex PCR. This sample lists tens of thousands of clones; its ten largest clones have around 0.98%. The clonotype originates from a woman between 18 and 75 years old with a cervical HPV16 infection that either progressed to CIN3+ or cleared (not recorded which). The V and J genes are TRBV18 and TRBJ1-4; 7 bases are a match to TRBD1. What was sequenced was blood buffy coat. The CDR3 is CASSPQTGRHSPLFF. CDR3 bases read: TGTGCCAGCTCACCCCAGACAGGGCGGCATTCACCA.